This T cell receptor beta chain is from a study of CD8+CD57+ T cells in acquired aplastic anemia. About the study: Read counts for CD4+ cells (from healthy donors) averaged about 11 million. Findings of the study overall: About 30 shared CD8+ CDR3s appeared highly expressed within patients' immunodominant clones.

With respect to this clonotype: Antigen unknown.

This CDR3 region has 15 residues. Germline values: CDR1 MNHEY, CDR2 SVGEGT. V shed 2 bases and J 4 bases; nucleotides not matched to a gene: 7. Genomic DNA templated the TCR beta VDJ and CDR3 profiling. TCRdb re-derived calls from the reads in MiXCR, one entry per CDR3 protein. The table lists around 200,000 distinct CDR3 sequences, over 55% of them singletons. Source material: sorted CD4+, CD8+, or CD8+CD57+ T cells (not recorded which) from PBMCs. The clonotype originates from a human donor in good health. V gene TRBV6-2 or TRBV6-3 combines with J gene TRBJ1-1; 7 positions agree with TRBD1. CDR3 coding DNA: TGTGCCAGCAGTTACGACAGGGAGGGGGGCACTGAAGCTTTCTTT. Its protein product is CASSYDREGGTEAFF.